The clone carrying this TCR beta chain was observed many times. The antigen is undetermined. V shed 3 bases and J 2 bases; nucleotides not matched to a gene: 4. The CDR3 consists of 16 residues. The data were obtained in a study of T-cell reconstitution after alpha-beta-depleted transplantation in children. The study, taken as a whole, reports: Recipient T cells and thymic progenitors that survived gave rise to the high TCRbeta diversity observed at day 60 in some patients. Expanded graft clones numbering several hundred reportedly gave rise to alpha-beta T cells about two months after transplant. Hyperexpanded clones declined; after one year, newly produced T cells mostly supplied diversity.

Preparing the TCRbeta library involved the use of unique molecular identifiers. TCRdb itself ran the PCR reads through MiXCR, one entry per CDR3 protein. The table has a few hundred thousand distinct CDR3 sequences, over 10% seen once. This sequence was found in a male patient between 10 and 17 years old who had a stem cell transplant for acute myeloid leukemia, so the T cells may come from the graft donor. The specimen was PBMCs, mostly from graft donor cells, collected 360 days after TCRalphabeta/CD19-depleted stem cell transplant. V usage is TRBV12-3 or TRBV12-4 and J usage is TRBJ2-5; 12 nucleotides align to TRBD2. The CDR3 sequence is CASSFPSGRDQETQYF. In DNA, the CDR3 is TGTGCCAGCAGTTTCCCTAGCGGGAGGGATCAAGAGACCCAGTACTTC.